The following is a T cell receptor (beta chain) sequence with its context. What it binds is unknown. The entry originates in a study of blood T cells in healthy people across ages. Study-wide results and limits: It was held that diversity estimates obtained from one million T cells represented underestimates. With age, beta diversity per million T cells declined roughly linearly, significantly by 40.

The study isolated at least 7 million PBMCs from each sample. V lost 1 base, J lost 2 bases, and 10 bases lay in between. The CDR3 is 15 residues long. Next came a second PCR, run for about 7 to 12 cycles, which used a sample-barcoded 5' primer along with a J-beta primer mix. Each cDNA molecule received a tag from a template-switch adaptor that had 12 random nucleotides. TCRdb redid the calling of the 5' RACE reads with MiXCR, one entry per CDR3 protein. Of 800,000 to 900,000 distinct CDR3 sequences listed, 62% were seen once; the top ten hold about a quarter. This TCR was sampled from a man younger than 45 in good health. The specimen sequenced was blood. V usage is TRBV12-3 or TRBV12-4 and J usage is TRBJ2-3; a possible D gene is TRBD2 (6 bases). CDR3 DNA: TGTGCCAGCAGTTTAGAACTAGCCATCACAGATACGCAGTATTTT. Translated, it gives CASSLELAITDTQYF.